This TCR beta chain was retrieved from a study of blood T cell repertoires in COVID-19 (dated by TCRdb to 2018 to 2021). Turning to the overall study: Samples covering the acute and convalescent phases of COVID-19 were provided by collaborators in the United States, Italy and Spain. The prospective study material was composed of cDNA or gDNA derived from T cells, B-cell-depleted T cells, or PBMCs. A freely available public database, intended as a resource for researchers studying the immune response to SARS-CoV-2, is where the repertoires were released. Where HLA class I and class II types were available, the types were taken from metadata supplied by the sample provider, not from assay-based typing. The samples were drawn from the first 160 participants of the ongoing ImmuneRACE study and from 950 to 1,500 subjects provided by 6 global collaborators. The dataset comprised deeply sampled blood TCRbeta repertoires from subjects exposed to, actively infected with, or recovered from COVID-19. The sample metadata nearly always contained a de-identified subject ID, COVID-19 status, age in years and sex. General study outcomes and caveats: The amount of clinical and demographic metadata varied by source and participant and was provided uncurated.

TCRbeta CDR3 regions were amplified from genomic DNA using the immunoSEQ Assay, a bias-controlled multiplex PCR. The authors' pipeline ran thus. The number of nucleated cells in each sample was estimated from the amplification of reference gene primers within the assay. To quantify the absolute abundance of each unique TCRbeta CDR3 rearrangement, sequence reads were collapsed and filtered. For each sample, productive Simpson clonality was calculated as the square root of Simpson's diversity index across productive rearrangements. Sourced from immuneACCESS, this table was stored by TCRdb with only in-frame sequences that have V and J called. A share of the clones is absent; for the studies checked, an unresolved V gene accounts for under half, and the remainder has no known explanation. That table gives V, J and clone size, and the DNA gave D and trimming. This sample has around 140,000 clones in its table, and over 80% of those were observed once. The top ten clonotypes cover over 0.85% of the sample.

Of note for this clone: What this receptor recognizes is not known. No clone much larger than this one lies a single base away; base qualities are absent.

The collaborating institutions used their own protocols to collect whole blood in K2EDTA tubes. For TCRbeta analysis, collaborators shipped samples in one of three forms: frozen whole blood, isolated PBMCs, or DNA extracted from either of those sample types. The CDR3 contains 16 residues, cysteine and phenylalanine counted. Kept here is only the CDR3 DNA, which spans 48 bases and is read in frame from base 1. The receptor comes from a woman between 45 and 65 years old with acute or convalescent COVID-19. Specimen: peripheral blood. This chain is built from TRBV21-1 and TRBJ2-1; TRBD2 reflects the table's D call only, with no check against the DNA. TRBV21-1 is annotated as a pseudogene. The CDR3 region reads CASSKGTGGARNEQFF. The nucleotide sequence reads as follows: TGTGCCAGCAGCAAAGGGACCGGGGGGGCCAGGAATGAGCAGTTCTTC.